This TCR beta chain was observed in a study of tumor-infiltrating lymphocytes in primary liver carcinoma. Study-wide background: Among the tumors, stages were T1-T3 N0M0 and sizes roughly 4 to 10 cm. Study-level points and caveats: Tumor-adjacent and tumor-blood pairs overlapped less than tumor region pairs did.

The CDR3 is made up of 11 amino acids. CDR1 is ENHRY and CDR2 is SYGVKD in the germline V gene. Starting from 500 ng of total RNA, TCR beta cDNA was produced with a primer in the constant region. Libraries covering TCR beta were generated through three nested multiplex PCR rounds (using a slightly modified ARM-PCR). The first two PCR rounds used TRBV1-TRBV30 forward primers with a C-beta reverse primer, around 10 cycles each. One entry per CDR3 protein results from TCRdb running MiXCR on the multiplex PCR reads. The sample consists of more than 85,000 distinct CDR3 sequences, roughly 80% of them appearing once. On this clonotype: The target antigen is unknown. The junction and the germline gene differ at one end; a read error may be behind it.

Joint extraction of RNA and DNA used roughly 18-34 mg of bulk tissue that was unsorted. Patients were treatment-naive with chronic HBV infection. Every tumor yielded five separate sampled regions. The gene calls are TRBV10-3 and TRBJ2-2, with no clear D. The receptor comes from a man in his forties with primary liver carcinoma and hepatitis B virus infection. The sample was liver tumor tissue from sampling region 3. Specified subset: tumor region T3, left-lateral pole. As DNA, the CDR3 is TGTGACATCAGTGTATACGGGGAGCTGTTTTTT. This sequence encodes CDISVYGELFF.